Presented here are 13 T cell receptor beta chains from one specimen sequenced in a study of T cells in localized non-small cell lung cancer. Only in-frame clones appear in the TCRdb table, and some are missing; sequencing was by immunoSEQ multiplex PCR. The sample yields roughly 940 clones, around a quarter seen once. Specimen: normal lung tissue next to the tumor, collected before any cancer treatment. These receptors originate from a female donor of 60 years or more with stage I lung adenocarcinoma.

This clone was seen more than once but under ten times. The J gene is TRBJ2-2, the V gene TRBV6-8; TRBD1 is a possible D gene (6 bases). Germline V gene sequence: CDR1 MNHGY, CDR2 SAAAGT. Trimming removed 5 bases at V and 1 base at J, with 14 bases between. The CDR3 sequence is 16 residues long. CDR3 nucleotides: TGTGCCAGCAGTACCCGGGACATTAGGAACACCGGGGAGCTGTTTTTT. Encoded protein: CASSTRDIRNTGELFF.

This clone was seen a handful of times. The chain is built from TRBV7-5 and TRBJ2-2; no DNA check was done on the table's D call, TRBD1. TRBV7-5 counts as a pseudogene. The CDR3 loop spans 16 amino acids. The DNA for the CDR3 is TGTGCCAGCAGCTTGAAAACAGGGGCGGATAGCGGGGAGCTGTTTTTT. Amino acid sequence: CASSLKTGADSGELFF.

This clone ranks as large (0.1 to 1%). V is TRBV11-3 and J is TRBJ1-6; D may be TRBD1 (5 bases). Per the germline V gene, CDR1 is SGHNT and CDR2 is YENEEA. V gave up 3 bases and J gave up 6 bases, with 9 bases separating them. The CDR3 has 14 residues. The CDR3 sequence: CASSFTGLNSPLHF. For the CDR3, the DNA is TGTGCCAGCAGCTTCACAGGCCTTAATTCACCCCTCCACTTT.

This clone has a handful of counts. This chain joins TRBV11-3 and TRBJ1-4, with 7 bases aligning to TRBD1. With V trimmed by 0 bases and J by 3 bases, 4 bases remained unmatched. Per germline, CDR1 SGHNT and CDR2 YENEEA. There are 16 residues in the CDR3. The CDR3 coding sequence is TGTGCCAGCAGCTTAGAACAGGGGCCTCCTAATGAAAAACTGTTTTTT. Translated: CASSLEQGPPNEKLFF.

This clone was picked up a small number of times. The chain recombines TRBV15 with TRBJ2-2; maybe TRBD1 (5 bases). The ends were cut back, 0 bases at V and 1 base at J, with 9 bases in the middle. This CDR3 has 16 amino acids. Germline CDR1 reads LNHNV; CDR2 reads YYDKDF (reference sequence). The CDR3 DNA reads as TGTGCCACCAGCAGAGAAGGGGTGGGGAACACCGGGGAGCTGTTTTTT. It codes for CATSREGVGNTGELFF.

The gene calls are TRBV18 and TRBJ2-1, with D tentatively TRBD1 or TRBD2 (5 bases each). Germline CDR1 reads KGHSH; CDR2 reads LQKENI. Trimming took off 8 bases at V and 0 bases at J, with 11 bases between the two ends. The CDR3 spans 14 residues. CDR3 DNA: TGTGCCAGCGCGTCAGGGAGCTCCTACAATGAGCAGTTCTTC. The encoded protein is CASASGSSYNEQFF.

The rearrangement joins TRBV11-3 to TRBJ2-3; D perhaps matches TRBD1 (5 bases). The germline CDR1 and CDR2 sequences are SGHNT and YENEEA. Trimming stripped 3 bases from V and 2 bases from J, with 9 bases between. The CDR3 covers 14 residues. The CDR3 DNA is TGTGCCAGCAGCTTGAGACAGCTCACAGATACGCAGTATTTT. It encodes CASSLRQLTDTQYF.

The gene calls are TRBV19 and TRBJ2-1; 9 positions agree with TRBD2. The V segment lost 1 base and the J segment 6 bases; nucleotides outside the gene matches: 7. Germline CDR1 reads LNHDA; CDR2 reads SQIVND (reference sequence). The CDR3 contains 16 residues. The CDR3 sequence: CASSIGDSGRGNEQFF. CDR3 coding DNA: TGTGCCAGTAGTATAGGGGATAGCGGGAGAGGCAATGAGCAGTTCTTC.

This clone showed up just a few times. V gene TRBV7-6 combines with J gene TRBJ2-7, with D perhaps matching TRBD1 or TRBD2 (6 bases each). The CDR3 loop spans 15 amino acids. V gave up 1 base and J gave up 6 bases, with 16 bases separating them. Germline V CDR1 and CDR2: SGHVS, FNYEAQ. This chain's CDR3 is CASSLEGGARAEQYF. The CDR3 coding sequence is TGTGCCAGCAGCTTAGAGGGGGGAGCACGTGCCGAGCAGTACTTC.

V is TRBV27 and J is TRBJ1-4, with 7 bases fitting TRBD1. This CDR3 region has 15 residues. Unmatched junction bases numbered 10, after V lost 4 bases and J lost 8 bases. CDR1 MNHEY and CDR2 SMNVEV come from the germline V gene (reference sequence). The CDR3 sequence is CASSSPGQVQEKLFF. The CDR3 coding sequence is TGTGCCAGCAGTTCCCCCGGACAGGTACAAGAAAAACTGTTTTTT.

By its share, this clone is large (0.1 to 1%). The V call is TRBV6-8, the J call TRBJ2-1, with 8 bases lining up with TRBD2. This CDR3 comprises 12 residues. The germline V gene encodes CDR1 MNHGY and CDR2 SAAAGT. V dropped 10 bases and J dropped 5; count of bases not matched to a gene: 4. The CDR3 sequence: CATLAGNNEQFF. The DNA of the CDR3 is TGTGCCACCTTAGCGGGAAACAATGAGCAGTTCTTC.

This clone was seen only a few times. The chain recombines TRBV6-1 with TRBJ1-5, with D possibly matching TRBD1 (6 bases). In germline, CDR1 is MNHNS, CDR2 SASEGT. The V and J ends lost 1 base and 4 bases respectively, with 11 bases between them. The CDR3 runs to 15 residues. The CDR3 protein is CASSEVGGTNQPQHF. In nucleotides, the CDR3 is TGTGCCAGCAGTGAAGTAGGGGGAACGAATCAGCCCCAGCATTTT.

The CDR3 coding sequence is TGCAGCGTTGATGAGGGACAGGGTAATGAAAAACTGTTTTTT. It is translated as CSVDEGQGNEKLFF. V gene TRBV29-1 combines with J gene TRBJ1-4, with 9 bases identical to TRBD1. The CDR3 covers 14 residues. V shed 3 bases, J shed 4 bases, and the junction held 3 bases outside the gene matches. Looked up from germline, CDR1 is SQVTM and CDR2 is ANQGSEA.